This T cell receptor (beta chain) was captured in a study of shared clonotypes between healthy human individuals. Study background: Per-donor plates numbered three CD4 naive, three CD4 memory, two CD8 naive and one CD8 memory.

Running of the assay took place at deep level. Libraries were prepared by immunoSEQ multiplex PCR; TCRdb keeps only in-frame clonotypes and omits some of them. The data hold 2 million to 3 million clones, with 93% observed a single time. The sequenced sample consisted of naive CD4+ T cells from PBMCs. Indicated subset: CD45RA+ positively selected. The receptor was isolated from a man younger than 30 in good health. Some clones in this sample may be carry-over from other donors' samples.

Written as DNA, the CDR3 is TGTGCCAGCTCACCAATTCAGCAAGTCAATGAGCAGTTCTTC. This sequence encodes CASSPIQQVNEQFF. The J gene is TRBJ2-1, the V gene TRBV18; D is undetermined. With 2 bases removed from V and 6 bases from J, the gap between germline ends came to 11 bases. The CDR3 has 14 residues. Germline V CDR1 and CDR2: KGHSH, LQKENI.